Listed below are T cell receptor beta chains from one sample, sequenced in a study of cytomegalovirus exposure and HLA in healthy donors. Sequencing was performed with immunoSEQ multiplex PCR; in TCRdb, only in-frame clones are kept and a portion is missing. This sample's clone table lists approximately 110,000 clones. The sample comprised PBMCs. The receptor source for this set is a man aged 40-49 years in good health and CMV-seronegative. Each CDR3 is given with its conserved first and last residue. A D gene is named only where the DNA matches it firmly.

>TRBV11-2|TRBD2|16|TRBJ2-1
TGTGCCAGCAGCTTGCCTAGCGGGTTCTCCTACAATGAGCAGTTCTTC
CASSLPSGFSYNEQFF
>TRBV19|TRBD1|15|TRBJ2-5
TGTGCCAGTACCCCGACCCAGGGGGTGCAAGAGACCCAGTACTTC
CASTPTQGVQETQYF
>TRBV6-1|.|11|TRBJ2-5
TGTGCCAGCAGTGAAACCATACGGGAGTACTTC
CASSETIREYF
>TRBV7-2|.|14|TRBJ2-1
TGTGCCAGCAGCTTGGGGCTTGGCTACAATGAGCAGTTCTTC
CASSLGLGYNEQFF
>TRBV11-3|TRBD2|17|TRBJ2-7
TGTGCCAGCAGCTTAGATAGTCGTCGCGGGAGGGCCTACGAGCAGTACTTC
CASSLDSRRGRAYEQYF
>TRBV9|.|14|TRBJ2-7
TGTGCCAGCAGCGTAGGAGGGATCCGTGGCGAGCAGTACTTC
CASSVGGIRGEQYF
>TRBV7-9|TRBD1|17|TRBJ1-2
TGTGCCAGCAGCTTAGCGAGGACAGGGTCCCTTGGCGATGGCTACACCTTC
CASSLARTGSLGDGYTF
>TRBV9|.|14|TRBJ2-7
TGTGCCAGCAGCGTAGTGGTAGCGTCTGGCGAGCAGTACTTC
CASSVVVASGEQYF
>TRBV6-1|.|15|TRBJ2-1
TGTGCCAGCAGTGAATCAACAGGGACCTACAATGAGCAGTTCTTC
CASSESTGTYNEQFF
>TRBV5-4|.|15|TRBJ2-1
TGTGCCAGCAGCAGCCGGGACTCCTCCTACAATGAGCAGTTCTTC
CASSSRDSSYNEQFF
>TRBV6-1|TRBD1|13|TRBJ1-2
TGTGCCAGCAGTGCCTCAGGGGGCTATGGCTACACCTTC
CASSASGGYGYTF
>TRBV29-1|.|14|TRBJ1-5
TGCAGCGTTATCGCAGGGGCGCAAGATCAGCCCCAGCATTTT
CSVIAGAQDQPQHF
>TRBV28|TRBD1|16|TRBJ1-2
TGTGCCAGCAGTTTGCCGGGACAGGGGGCTAACTATGGCTACACCTTC
CASSLPGQGANYGYTF
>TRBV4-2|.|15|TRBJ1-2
TGTGCCAGCAGCCAAGGGAAACAGGTTAACTATGGCTACACCTTC
CASSQGKQVNYGYTF
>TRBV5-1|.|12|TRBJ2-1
TGCGCCAGCAGCACCACAAACAATGAGCAGTTCTTC
CASSTTNNEQFF
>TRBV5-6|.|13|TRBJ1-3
TGTGCCAGCAGCTTGGCCGGGGGAAACACCATATATTTT
CASSLAGGNTIYF
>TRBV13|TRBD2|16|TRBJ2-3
TGTGCCAGCGGGACTAGCGGGATATGGAGCACAGATACGCAGTATTTT
CASGTSGIWSTDTQYF
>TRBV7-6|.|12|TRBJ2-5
TGTGCCAGCAGCTTAGTTCGGGAGACCCAGTACTTC
CASSLVRETQYF
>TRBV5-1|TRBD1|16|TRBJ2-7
TGCGCCAGCAGCTTGGGGGTGACAGGGTCAACCTACGAGCAGTACTTC
CASSLGVTGSTYEQYF
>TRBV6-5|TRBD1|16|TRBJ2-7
TGTGCCAGCAGTTATTGGGCTGCAGGGGGCGTGGACGAGCAGTACTTC
CASSYWAAGGVDEQYF
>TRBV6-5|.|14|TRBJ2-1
TGTGCCAGCAGCCGTTCTTACTCCTACAATGAGCAGTTCTTC
CASSRSYSYNEQFF
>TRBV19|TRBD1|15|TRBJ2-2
TGTGCCAGTAGCCGACGGGACAGGGGGACCGGGGAGCTGTTTTTT
CASSRRDRGTGELFF
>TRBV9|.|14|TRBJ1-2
TGTGCCAGCAGCCCCTATACAGCTAACTATGGCTACACCTTC
CASSPYTANYGYTF
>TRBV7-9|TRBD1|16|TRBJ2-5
TGTGCCAGCAGCCCACCGGACAGGGGGCGACATGAGACCCAGTACTTC
CASSPPDRGRHETQYF
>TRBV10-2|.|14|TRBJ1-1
TGCGCCACCCGGCCGATACAGGGTTCCACTGAAGCTTTCTTT
CATRPIQGSTEAFF
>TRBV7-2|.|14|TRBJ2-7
TGTGCCAGCAGTACCATGGCGGGGTCCCACGAGCAGTACTTC
CASSTMAGSHEQYF
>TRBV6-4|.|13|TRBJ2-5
TGTGCCAGCAGTGTCGCGCTCCGAGAGACCCAGTACTTC
CASSVALRETQYF
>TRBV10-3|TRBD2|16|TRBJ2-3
TGTGCCATCAGTGGATCTTGGGGGGGACCCACAGATACGCAGTATTTT
CAISGSWGGPTDTQYF
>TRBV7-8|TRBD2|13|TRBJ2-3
TGTGCCAGCAGCCGGGGGGTAACAGATACGCAGTATTTT
CASSRGVTDTQYF
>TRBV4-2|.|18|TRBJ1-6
TGTGCCAGCAGCCAAGCGGTCAGGGAAGGGTCCTATAATTCACCCCTCCACTTT
CASSQAVREGSYNSPLHF
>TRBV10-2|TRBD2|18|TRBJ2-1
TGCGCCAGCAGTCATTCCGGGACTAGCGGGAGTTTAAAGAATGAGCAGTTCTTC
CASSHSGTSGSLKNEQFF
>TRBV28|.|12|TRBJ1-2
TGTGCCAGCAGTTCAGGGATCTATGGCTACACCTTC
CASSSGIYGYTF
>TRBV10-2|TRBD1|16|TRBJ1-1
TGCGCCAGCAGTGGGGGGACAGGGGGGCTGAACACTGAAGCTTTCTTT
CASSGGTGGLNTEAFF
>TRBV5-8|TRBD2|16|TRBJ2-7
TGTGCCAGCAGCTATACCAACCTAGCGGGAGAAGGTGAGCAGTACTTC
CASSYTNLAGEGEQYF
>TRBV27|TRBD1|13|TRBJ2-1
TGTGCCAGCAGTTTAGACAGGGGAAATGAGCAGTTCTTC
CASSLDRGNEQFF
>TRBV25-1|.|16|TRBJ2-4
TGTGCCAGCAGTGATCTGGTAACGTGGGGGGAAAACATTCAGTACTTC
CASSDLVTWGENIQYF
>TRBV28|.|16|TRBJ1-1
TGTGCCAGCAGTCCCCCAGGAGACCCACAGGAGGGTGAAGCTTTCTTT
CASSPPGDPQEGEAFF
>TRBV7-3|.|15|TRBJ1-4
TGTGCCAGCAGCTTAGGAATAACAGGGAGTGAAAAACTGTTTTTT
CASSLGITGSEKLFF
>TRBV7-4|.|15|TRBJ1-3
TGTGCCAGCAGCTCCCCGGACCGGGAGGGAAACACCATATATTTT
CASSSPDREGNTIYF
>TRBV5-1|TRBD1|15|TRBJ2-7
TGCGCCAGCAGCCTAGGGACAGGTACTTCCCTCGAGCAGTACTTC
CASSLGTGTSLEQYF
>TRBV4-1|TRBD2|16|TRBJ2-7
TGCGCCAGCAGCCAAACTACTAGCGGGAGAATATACGAGCAGTACTTC
CASSQTTSGRIYEQYF
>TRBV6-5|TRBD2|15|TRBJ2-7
TGTGCCAGCAGTTACTTGCGGGAGGCGTCCTACGAGCAGTACTTC
CASSYLREASYEQYF
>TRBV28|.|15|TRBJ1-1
TGTGCCAGCCCCGCTAGTACAGGGCTGAACACTGAAGCTTTCTTT
CASPASTGLNTEAFF
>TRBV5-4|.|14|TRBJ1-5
TGTGCCAGCAGCTTGAAAGGGGATGGTCAGCCCCAGCATTTT
CASSLKGDGQPQHF
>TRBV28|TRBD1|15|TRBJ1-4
TGTGCCAGCAGTTTAGGAGGGGGCTATTCGGAAAAACTGTTTTTT
CASSLGGGYSEKLFF
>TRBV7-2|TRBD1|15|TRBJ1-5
TGTGCCAGCAGCTTAAGACAGGGGGGCAATCAGCCCCAGCATTTT
CASSLRQGGNQPQHF
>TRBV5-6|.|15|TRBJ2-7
TGTGCCAGCAGTCGCCTGGGCGGGACCTCCTACGAGCAGTACTTC
CASSRLGGTSYEQYF
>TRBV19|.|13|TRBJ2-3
TGTGCCAGTAGTATAGGGGTGAGGGATACGCAGTATTTT
CASSIGVRDTQYF
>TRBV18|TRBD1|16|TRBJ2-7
TGTGCCAGCTCACCACTTTCAGGACAGGGTGCCTACGAGCAGTACTTC
CASSPLSGQGAYEQYF
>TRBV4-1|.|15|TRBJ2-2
TGCGCCAGCAGCCAAGAGACAGGGAACACCGGGGAGCTGTTTTTT
CASSQETGNTGELFF
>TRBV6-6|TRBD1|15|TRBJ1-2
TGTGCCAGCAGCCTAATCCTGACAGGGGGTAATGGCTACACCTTC
CASSLILTGGNGYTF
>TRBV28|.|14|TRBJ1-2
TGTGCCAGCAGGCTAAGCCTGGCAGGGGAAGGCTACACCTTC
CASRLSLAGEGYTF
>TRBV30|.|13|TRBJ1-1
TGTGCCTGTATGGGGGGGAGCCGCACTGAAGCTTTCTTT
CACMGGSRTEAFF